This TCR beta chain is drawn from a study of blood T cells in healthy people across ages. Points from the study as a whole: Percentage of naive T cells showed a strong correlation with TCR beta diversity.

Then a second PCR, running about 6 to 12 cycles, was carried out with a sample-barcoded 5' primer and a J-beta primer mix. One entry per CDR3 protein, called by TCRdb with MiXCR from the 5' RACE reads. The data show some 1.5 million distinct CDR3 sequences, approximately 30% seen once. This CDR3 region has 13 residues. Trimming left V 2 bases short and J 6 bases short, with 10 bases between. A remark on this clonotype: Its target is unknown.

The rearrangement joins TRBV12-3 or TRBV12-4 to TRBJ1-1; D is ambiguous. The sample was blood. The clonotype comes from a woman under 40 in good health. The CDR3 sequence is CASSLKIGSEAFF. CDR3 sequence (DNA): TGTGCCAGCAGTTTAAAGATTGGCTCTGAAGCTTTCTTT.